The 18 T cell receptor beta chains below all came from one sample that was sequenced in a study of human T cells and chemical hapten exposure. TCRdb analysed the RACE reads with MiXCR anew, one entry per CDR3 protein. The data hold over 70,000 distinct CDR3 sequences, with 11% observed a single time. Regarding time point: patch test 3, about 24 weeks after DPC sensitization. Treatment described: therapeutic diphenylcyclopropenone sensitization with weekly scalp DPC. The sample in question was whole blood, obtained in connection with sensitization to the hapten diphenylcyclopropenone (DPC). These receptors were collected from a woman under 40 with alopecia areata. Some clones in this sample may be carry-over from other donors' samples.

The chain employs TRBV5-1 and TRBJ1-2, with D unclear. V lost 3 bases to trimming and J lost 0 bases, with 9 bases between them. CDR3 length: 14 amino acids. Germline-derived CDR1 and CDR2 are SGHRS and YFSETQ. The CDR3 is CASSSGSTNYGYTF. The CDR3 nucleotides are TGCGCCAGCAGCTCCGGGAGTACTAACTATGGCTACACCTTC.

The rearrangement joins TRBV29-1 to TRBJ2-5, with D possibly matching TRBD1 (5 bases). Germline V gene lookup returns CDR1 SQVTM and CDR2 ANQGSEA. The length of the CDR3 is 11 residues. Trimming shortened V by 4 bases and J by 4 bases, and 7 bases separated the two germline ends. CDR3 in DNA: TGCAGCGTTGTTAGGGGAGAGACCCAGTACTTC. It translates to CSVVRGETQYF.

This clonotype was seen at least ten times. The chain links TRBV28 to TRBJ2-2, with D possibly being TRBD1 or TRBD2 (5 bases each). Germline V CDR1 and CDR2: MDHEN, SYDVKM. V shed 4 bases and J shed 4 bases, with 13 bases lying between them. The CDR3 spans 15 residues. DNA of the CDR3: TGTGCCAGCAGTTCTATAGGGGAGACCACCGGGGAGCTGTTTTTT. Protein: CASSSIGETTGELFF.

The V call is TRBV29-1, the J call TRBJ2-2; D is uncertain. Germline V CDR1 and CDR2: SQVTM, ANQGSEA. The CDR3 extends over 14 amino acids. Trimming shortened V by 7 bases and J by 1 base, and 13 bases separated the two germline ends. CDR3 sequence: CSARSGGNTGELFF. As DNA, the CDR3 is TGCAGCGCCCGATCTGGCGGGAACACCGGGGAGCTGTTTTTT.

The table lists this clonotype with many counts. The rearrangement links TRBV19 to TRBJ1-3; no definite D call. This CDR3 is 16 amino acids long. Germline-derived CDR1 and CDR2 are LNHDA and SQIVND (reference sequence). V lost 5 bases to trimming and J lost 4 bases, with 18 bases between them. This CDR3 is CASSPGRDTGGNTIYF. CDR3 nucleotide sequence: TGTGCCAGTAGTCCGGGCCGGGATACGGGCGGAAACACCATATATTTT.

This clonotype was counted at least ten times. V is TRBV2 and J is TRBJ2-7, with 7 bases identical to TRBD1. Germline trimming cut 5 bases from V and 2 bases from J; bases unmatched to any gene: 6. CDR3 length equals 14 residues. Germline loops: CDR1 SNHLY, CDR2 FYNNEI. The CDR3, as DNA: TGTGCCAGCAGTCTCAGACAGGGCCCCTACGAGCAGTACGTC. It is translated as CASSLRQGPYEQYV.

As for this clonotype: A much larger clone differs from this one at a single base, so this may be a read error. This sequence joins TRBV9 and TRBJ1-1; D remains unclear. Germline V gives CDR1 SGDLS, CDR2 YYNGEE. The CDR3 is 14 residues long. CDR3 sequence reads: CPSSVRPGDTEAFF. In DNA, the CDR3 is TGTCCCAGCAGCGTGAGGCCTGGAGACACTGAAGCTTTCTTT. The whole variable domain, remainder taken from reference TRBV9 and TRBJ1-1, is DSGVTQTPKHLITATGQRVTLRCSPRSGDLSVYWYQQSLDQGLQFLIQYYNGEERAKGNILERFSAQQFPDLHSELNLSSLELGDSALYFCPSSVRPGDTEAFFGQGTRLTVV.

CDR3 residues: CASRASGEAYNEQFF. The CDR3 DNA sequence: TGTGCCAGCAGGGCTAGCGGGGAGGCCTACAATGAGCAGTTCTTC. J is TRBJ2-1 and V is TRBV6-2 or TRBV6-3; TRBD2 matches at 9 bases. The ends lost 6 bases at V and 2 bases at J; junction bases unmatched: 5. This CDR3 is 15 amino acids long. Per the germline V gene, CDR1 is MNHEY and CDR2 is SVGEGT.

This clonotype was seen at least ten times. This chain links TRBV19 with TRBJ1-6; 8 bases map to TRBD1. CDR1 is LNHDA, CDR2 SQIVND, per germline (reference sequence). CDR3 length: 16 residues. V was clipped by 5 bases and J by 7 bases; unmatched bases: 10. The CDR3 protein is CASSVYRGNENSPLHF. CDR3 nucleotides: TGTGCCAGTAGTGTTTACAGGGGGAATGAAAATTCACCCCTCCACTTT.

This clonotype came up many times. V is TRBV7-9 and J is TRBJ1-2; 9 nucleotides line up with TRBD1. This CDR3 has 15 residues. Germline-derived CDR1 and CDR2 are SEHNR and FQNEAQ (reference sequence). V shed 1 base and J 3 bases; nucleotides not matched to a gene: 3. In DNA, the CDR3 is TGTGCCAGCAGCTTAGAGGACAGGGGACACTATGGCTACACCTTC. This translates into CASSLEDRGHYGYTF.

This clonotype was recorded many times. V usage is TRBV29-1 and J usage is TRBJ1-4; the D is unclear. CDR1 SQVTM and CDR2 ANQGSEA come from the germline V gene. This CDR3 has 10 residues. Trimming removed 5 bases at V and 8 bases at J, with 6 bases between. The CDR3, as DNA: TGCAGCGTTTTTACAGAAAAACTGTTTTTT. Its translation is CSVFTEKLFF.

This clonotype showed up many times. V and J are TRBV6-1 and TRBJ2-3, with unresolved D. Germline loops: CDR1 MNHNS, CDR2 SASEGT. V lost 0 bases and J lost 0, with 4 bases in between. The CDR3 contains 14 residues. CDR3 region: CASSEALSTDTQYF. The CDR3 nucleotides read TGTGCCAGCAGTGAAGCTCTCAGCACAGATACGCAGTATTTT.

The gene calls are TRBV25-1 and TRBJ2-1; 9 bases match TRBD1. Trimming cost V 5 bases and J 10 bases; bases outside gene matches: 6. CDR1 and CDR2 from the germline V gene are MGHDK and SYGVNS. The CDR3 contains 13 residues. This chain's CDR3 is CASSNLDRGEQFF. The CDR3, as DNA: TGTGCCAGCAGTAATCTAGACAGGGGGGAGCAGTTCTTC.

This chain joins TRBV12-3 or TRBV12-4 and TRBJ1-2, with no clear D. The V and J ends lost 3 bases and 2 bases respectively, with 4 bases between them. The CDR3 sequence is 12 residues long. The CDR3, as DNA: TGTGCCAGCAGTTTTGTGAACTATGGCTACACCTTC. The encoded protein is CASSFVNYGYTF.

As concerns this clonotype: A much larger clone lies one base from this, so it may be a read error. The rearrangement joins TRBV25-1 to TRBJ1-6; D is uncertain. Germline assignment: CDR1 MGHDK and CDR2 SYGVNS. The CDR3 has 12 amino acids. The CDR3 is CVSGRGFSPLHF. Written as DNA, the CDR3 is TGTGTCAGCGGGCGGGGTTTCTCACCCCTCCACTTT.

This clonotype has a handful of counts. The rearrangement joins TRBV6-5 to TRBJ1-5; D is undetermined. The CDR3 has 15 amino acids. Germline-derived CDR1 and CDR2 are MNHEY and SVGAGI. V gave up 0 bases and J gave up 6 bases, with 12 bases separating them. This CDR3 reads CASSYSEGFGQPQHF. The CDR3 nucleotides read TGTGCCAGCAGTTACTCGGAAGGGTTCGGTCAGCCCCAGCATTTT.

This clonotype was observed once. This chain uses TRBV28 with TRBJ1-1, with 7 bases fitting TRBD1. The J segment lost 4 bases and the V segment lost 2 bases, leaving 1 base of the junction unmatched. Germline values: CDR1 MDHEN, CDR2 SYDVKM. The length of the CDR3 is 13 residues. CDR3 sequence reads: CASSLPGGTEAFF. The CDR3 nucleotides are TGTGCCAGCAGTTTACCAGGGGGCACTGAAGCTTTCTTT. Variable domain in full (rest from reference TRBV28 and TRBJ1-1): DVKVTQSSRYLVKRTGEKVFLECVQDMDHENMFWYRQDPGLGLRLIYFSYDVKMKEKGDIPEGYSVSREKKERFSLILESASTNQTSMYLCASSLPGGTEAFFGQGTRLTVV.

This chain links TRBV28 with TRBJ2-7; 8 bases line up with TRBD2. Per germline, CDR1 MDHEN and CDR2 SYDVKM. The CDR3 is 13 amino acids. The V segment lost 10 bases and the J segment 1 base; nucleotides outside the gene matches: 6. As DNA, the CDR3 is TGTGCCACTTCGGGGGGGCCTTCCTACGAGCAGTACGTC. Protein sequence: CATSGGPSYEQYV.